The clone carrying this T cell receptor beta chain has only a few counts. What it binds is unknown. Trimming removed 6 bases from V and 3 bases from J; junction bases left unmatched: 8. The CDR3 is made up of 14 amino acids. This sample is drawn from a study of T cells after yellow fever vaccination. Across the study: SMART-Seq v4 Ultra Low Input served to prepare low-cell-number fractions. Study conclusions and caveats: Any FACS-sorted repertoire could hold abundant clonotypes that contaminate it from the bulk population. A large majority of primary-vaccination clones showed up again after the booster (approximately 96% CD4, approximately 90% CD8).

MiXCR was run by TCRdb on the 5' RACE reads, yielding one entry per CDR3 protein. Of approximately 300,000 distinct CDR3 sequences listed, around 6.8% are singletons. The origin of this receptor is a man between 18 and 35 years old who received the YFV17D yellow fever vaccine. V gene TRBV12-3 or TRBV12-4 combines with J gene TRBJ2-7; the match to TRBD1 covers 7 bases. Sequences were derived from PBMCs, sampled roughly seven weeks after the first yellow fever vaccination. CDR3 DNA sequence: TGTGCCAGCAGCTACGACAGGGTGGGCTACGAGCAGTACTTC. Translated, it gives CASSYDRVGYEQYF.